This TCR beta chain was recorded in a study of T-cell reconstitution after alpha-beta-depleted transplantation in children. This clonotype was detected only a few times. Library preparation (for TCRbeta) was performed with unique molecular identifiers. TCRdb reanalysed the PCR reads using MiXCR and keeps one entry per CDR3 protein. The profile shows 600,000 to 700,000 distinct CDR3 sequences, 16% of them singletons. The CDR3 is made up of 16 amino acids. CDR1 is SGHTA and CDR2 is FQGNSA in the germline V gene. The V gene lost 1 base and the J gene lost 4 bases, with 16 bases spanning the gap. The specimen was PBMCs from the stem cell graft donor, collected from the stem cell graft. The chain employs TRBV7-2 and TRBJ1-1; D call uncertain. The TCR comes from a human donor who donated a stem cell graft to a child with acute myeloid leukemia. Written as DNA, the CDR3 is TGTGCCAGCAGCTTAGTTGGGCAGGCTGTTACCACTGAAGCTTTCTTT. Its translation: CASSLVGQAVTTEAFF.